This TCR beta chain stems from a study of T cell responses to AZD1222 COVID-19 vaccine. Whole-study findings and limits: Spike regions recognized by vaccine-associated CD4 TCRs spanned the protein, led by 160-218 and 743-854. Donors in the cohort were predominantly white British and more often female, and clonal diversity was possibly underestimated. In all cases, repertoires were sampled only after the peak T cell response.

As to this clone: Its antigen is not known.

The CDR3 totals 14 residues. In germline, CDR1 is MNHNS, CDR2 SASEGT. V lost 1 base to trimming and J lost 3 bases, with 6 bases between them. Produced via immunoSEQ multiplex PCR; TCRdb's table is partial and in-frame only. The top ten hold roughly 2% of the sample, which has under 150,000 clones, roughly 93% seen once. The rearrangement joins TRBV6-1 to TRBJ2-2; D is ambiguous. The material sequenced was peripheral blood, taken 28 days after the second AZD1222 dose. The source of this sequence is an adult who received the AZD1222 COVID-19 vaccine. CDR3 in amino acids: CASSEGLHTGELFF. The CDR3 nucleotides are TGTGCCAGCAGTGAAGGACTGCACACCGGGGAGCTGTTTTTT.